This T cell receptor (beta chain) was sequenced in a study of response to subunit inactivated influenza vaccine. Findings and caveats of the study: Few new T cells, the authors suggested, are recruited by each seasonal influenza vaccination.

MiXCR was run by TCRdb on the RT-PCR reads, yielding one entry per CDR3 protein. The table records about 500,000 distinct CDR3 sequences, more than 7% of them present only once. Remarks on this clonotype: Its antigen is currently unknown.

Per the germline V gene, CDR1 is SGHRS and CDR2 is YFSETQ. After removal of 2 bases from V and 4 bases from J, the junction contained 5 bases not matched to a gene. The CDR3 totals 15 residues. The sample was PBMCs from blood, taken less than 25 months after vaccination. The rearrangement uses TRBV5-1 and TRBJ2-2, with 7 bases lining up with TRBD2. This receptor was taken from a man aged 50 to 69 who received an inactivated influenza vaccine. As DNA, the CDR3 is TGCGCCAGCAGCTTACCCGGCGGGGGCACCGGGGAGCTGTTTTTT. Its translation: CASSLPGGGTGELFF.